Shown below are 11 T cell receptor beta chains from a single sample sequenced in a study of T-cell memory formation after mild COVID-19. From the 5' RACE reads, TCRdb called clonotypes with MiXCR, one entry per CDR3 protein. The sample lists some 600,000 distinct CDR3 sequences, 15% to 20% seen once, with about 8.1% in the top ten. The sample comprised PBMCs or a T cell subset sorted from them (not recorded which). Receptor source: an adult woman who had mild COVID-19 (a few samples of this study predate the infection). Cell type and time point are not known.

The V gene is TRBV5-4, the J gene TRBJ1-1; no definite D call. The V and J ends lost 3 bases and 5 bases respectively, with 11 bases between them. This CDR3 comprises 13 residues. The germline V gene encodes CDR1 SGHNT and CDR2 YYREEE (reference sequence). CDR3 DNA: TGTGCCAGCAGCTGGGGTGTCCGGACTGAAGCTTTCTTT. Its translation: CASSWGVRTEAFF.

The chain carries TRBV6-2 or TRBV6-3 and TRBJ2-2; D is unresolved. V lost 6 bases and J 0 bases, leaving 17 bases between the germline ends. This CDR3 is 17 amino acids long. Germline CDR1 is MNHEY and CDR2 is SVGEGT. CDR3 nucleotide sequence: TGTGCCAGCAGAAAATCTCTCGAGGTCTCGAACACCGGGGAGCTGTTTTTT. It codes for CASRKSLEVSNTGELFF.

The chain employs TRBV11-1 and TRBJ2-4; D is possibly TRBD1 (5 bases). V shed 2 bases and J shed 12 bases, with 14 bases lying between them. Germline V gene sequence: CDR1 SGHAT, CDR2 FQDESV (reference sequence). The CDR3 spans 13 residues. In nucleotides, the CDR3 is TGTGCCAGCAGCTTATCCAGGGAAAGTACTCAGTACTTC. This gives the protein CASSLSRESTQYF.

The chain joins TRBV18 to TRBJ1-4; D might be TRBD1 (5 bases). This CDR3 comprises 13 residues. V shed 3 bases and J shed 8 bases, with 10 bases lying between them. From germline, CDR1 is KGHSH and CDR2 LQKENI. DNA for the CDR3: TGTGCCAGCTCACCCGACAGTTCCGAAAAACTGTTTTTT. Translated: CASSPDSSEKLFF.

The chain couples TRBV4-1 to TRBJ2-7; 8 bases map to TRBD1. Germline-derived CDR1 and CDR2 are MGHRA and YSYEKL. The CDR3 contains 15 residues. Trimming took 4 bases from V and 0 from J; bases not matched to a gene: 5. In nucleotides, the CDR3 is TGCGCCAGCAGCCCCACGGGACAGGCCTCCTACGAGCAGTACTTC. It codes for CASSPTGQASYEQYF.

Turning to this clonotype: At one end, the junction sequence differs from germline, possibly due to a read error. The chain employs TRBV28 and TRBJ2-2; D ambiguous. Germline V gives CDR1 MDHEN, CDR2 SYDVKM. The CDR3 has 12 amino acids. CDR3 amino acids: CASRTPTEELFF. CDR3 sequence (DNA): TGTGCCAGCAGGACTCCTACCGAGGAGCTGTTTTTT. The entire variable domain, with the rest obtained from reference TRBV28 and TRBJ2-2, is as follows: DVKVTQSSRYLVKRTGEKVFLECVQDMDHENMFWYRQDPGLGLRLIYFSYDVKMKEKGDIPEGYSVSREKKERFSLILESASTNQTSMYLCASRTPTEELFFGEGSRLTVL.

Many counts were recorded for this clonotype. V gene TRBV12-3 or TRBV12-4 combines with J gene TRBJ2-1; D gene uncertain. The germline V and J ends were trimmed by 6 bases and 2 bases, with 5 bases remaining between them. This CDR3 comprises 12 residues. Written as DNA, the CDR3 is TGTGCCAGCAGCCCACCCTACAATGAGCAGTTCTTC. As protein: CASSPPYNEQFF.

This CDR3 reads CASSLREGGEQFF. For the CDR3, the DNA is TGTGCCAGCAGTTTAAGGGAGGGGGGTGAGCAGTTCTTC. The chain recombines TRBV12-3 or TRBV12-4 with TRBJ2-1; maybe TRBD2 (7 bases). V shed 2 bases and J shed 9 bases, with 11 bases lying between them. The length of the CDR3 is 13 residues.

This clonotype was seen a few times. V gene TRBV4-1 combines with J gene TRBJ2-7; 12 bases agree with TRBD2. V shed 1 base and J 4 bases; nucleotides not matched to a gene: 5. This CDR3 spans 16 amino acids. Germline V lookup: CDR1 MGHRA, CDR2 YSYEKL. Here the CDR3 DNA reads TGCGCCAGCAGCCAAGCCTGGACTAGCGGGGATTACGAGCAGTACTTC. Its protein product is CASSQAWTSGDYEQYF.

The V gene is TRBV20-1, the J gene TRBJ2-7; the match to TRBD1 covers 8 bases. The CDR3 has 13 amino acids. The J segment lost 3 bases and the V segment lost 6 bases, leaving 7 bases of the junction unmatched. The germline V gene encodes CDR1 DFQATT and CDR2 SNEGSKA (reference sequence). This chain's CDR3 is CSAKGQGGYEQYF. In DNA form, the CDR3 reads TGCAGTGCGAAAGGACAGGGTGGCTACGAGCAGTACTTC.

This clonotype was counted only a few times. The chain carries TRBV2 and TRBJ1-5, with 7 bases lining up with TRBD1. Germline values: CDR1 SNHLY, CDR2 FYNNEI. The CDR3 totals 13 residues. J gave up 7 bases and V 3 bases, and 3 bases lay outside the gene matches. CDR3 bases: TGTGCCAGCAGTGACAGGGGGAAGCAGCCCCAGCATTTT. This translates into CASSDRGKQPQHF.